This TCR beta chain was captured in a study of T cell clonality in common variable immunodeficiency. Germline CDR1 and CDR2: SNHLY and FYNNEI. The V gene lost 4 bases and the J gene lost 9 bases, with 16 bases spanning the gap. CDR3 length: 14 residues. About this clone: Its antigen is currently unknown. The read comes to an end 3 residues before the CDR3 does, leaving the germline J gene to fill in the end.

This table comes from immunoSEQ multiplex PCR, and its TCRdb copy is limited to in-frame clones, with some not included. This repertoire includes 7,500 to 9,500 clones. Study-wide findings and caveats: In common variable immunodeficiency, TCR beta chains reportedly carried fewer deletions and N-nucleotide insertions. Fewer TCRbeta clones were shared among CVID subjects than controls.

The receptor was isolated from a human donor with common variable immunodeficiency. The source material was peripheral blood mononuclear cells. V usage is TRBV2 and J usage is TRBJ2-1; a possible D gene is TRBD2 (5 bases). The CDR3 region is CASSVDFSLSEQFF. The part of the CDR3 DNA that was read is TGTGCCAGCAGTGTGGACTTTTCCCTCTCTGAG.